This entry describes one T cell receptor beta chain. These data come from a study of blood T cells in healthy people across ages. CDR3 size: 16 residues. Deletions cut 5 bases from V and 2 bases from J, with 18 bases between. Germline CDR1 reads SGHTA; CDR2 reads FQGTGA. A J-beta primer mix and a sample-barcoded 5' primer were used in a second PCR of about 6 to 12 cycles. TCRdb fed the 5' RACE reads into MiXCR, producing one record per CDR3 protein. The table includes 800,000 to 900,000 distinct CDR3 sequences, around 68% detected once. Per-sample PBMC isolation yielded at least 6.5 million cells. The total RNA that was extracted per sample amounted to at least 5.5 micrograms.

Material: blood. This chain joins TRBV7-3 and TRBJ2-5; maybe TRBD2 (5 bases). The origin of this receptor is a man aged 25 to 45 in good health. The CDR3 DNA sequence: TGTGCCAGCAGCGCAGGAGGCGGTATGGCTCAAGAGACCCAGTACTTC. This gives the protein CASSAGGGMAQETQYF.